The rows below give T cell receptor beta chains drawn from one sample of a study of cytomegalovirus exposure and HLA in healthy donors. Only in-frame clones appear in the TCRdb table, and some are missing; sequencing was by immunoSEQ multiplex PCR. The sample contains 180,000 or so clones, roughly 70% of which appear only once. Sample: PBMCs. The receptors shown here come from a male donor in good health and CMV-seronegative. Each CDR3 is given with its conserved first and last residue. A D gene is named only where the DNA matches it firmly. Size values are once, few and many counts, or a class for expanded clones, and some rows have none.

v_gene	d_gene	j_gene	abundance	CDR3nt	CDR3aa
TRBV5-1	TRBD1	TRBJ1-5	.	TGCGCCAGCAGCCTCGGGACAGGGGACAATCAGCCCCAGCATTTT	CASSLGTGDNQPQHF
TRBV9	TRBD1	TRBJ1-1	.	TGTGCCAGCAGCGTAGAATCTGGGACAGAGATGAACACTGAAGCTTTCTTT	CASSVESGTEMNTEAFF
TRBV30	.	TRBJ1-1	.	TGTGCCTGGAGTGTATCCAGGGCCACTGAAGCTTTCTTT	CAWSVSRATEAFF
TRBV28	.	TRBJ1-5	.	TGTGCCAGCCATCGTGGCAGAGGAAATCAGCCCCAGCATTTT	CASHRGRGNQPQHF
TRBV18	TRBD1	TRBJ1-6	.	TGTGCCAGCTCACCAGGGACAGGAAGACTGGGACGGTCACCCCTCCACTTT	CASSPGTGRLGRSPLHF
TRBV2	TRBD2	TRBJ2-3	.	TGTGCCAGCAGTGAATCTAGCGGAACTACAGATACGCAGTATTTT	CASSESSGTTDTQYF
TRBV11-2	TRBD2	TRBJ2-2	.	TGTGCCAGCAGCTCGACGGGACTAGCGGTTTTCACCGGGGAGCTGTTTTTT	CASSSTGLAVFTGELFF
TRBV28	.	TRBJ1-2	.	TGTGCCAGCAGTTTGCCGGACAGAGTCGGCTACACCTTC	CASSLPDRVGYTF
TRBV6-5	TRBD1	TRBJ2-7	.	TGTGCCAGCAGTTACTCCACAGGGGGGTCCTACGAGCAGTACTTC	CASSYSTGGSYEQYF
TRBV7-9	.	TRBJ2-1	.	TGTGCCAGCAGCGTGGCAGTTTCCTCCTACAATGAGCAGTTCTTC	CASSVAVSSYNEQFF
TRBV30	TRBD1	TRBJ1-5	once	TGTGCCTGGAGTTTCCAGGGGGCTGTGCAGCCCCAGCATTTT	CAWSFQGAVQPQHF
TRBV29-1	TRBD2	TRBJ2-1	.	TGCAGCGGGGCTGGCGGACTAGCGGAGCCCTATTCGAAGTTCTTC	CSGAGGLAEPYSKFF
TRBV4-1	.	TRBJ2-1	.	TGCGCCAGCAGCCACCAGGCTAATGAGCAGTTCTTC	CASSHQANEQFF
TRBV14	.	TRBJ2-3	.	TGTGCCAGCAGCCAAGACGGGACAAAGAAGGATCCGCAGTATTTT	CASSQDGTKKDPQYF
TRBV2	.	TRBJ2-1	.	TGTGCCAGCAGAGTCACCCCGGAGGCCTACAATGAGCAGTTCTTC	CASRVTPEAYNEQFF
TRBV30	TRBD2	TRBJ2-3	few	TGTGCCTGGACCGGGGGGGCAGATACGCAGTATTTT	CAWTGGADTQYF
TRBV25-1	.	TRBJ1-6	.	TGTGCCAGCAGTGACTTAATTCCCTATAATTCACCCCTCCACTTT	CASSDLIPYNSPLHF
TRBV28	TRBD1	TRBJ2-3	few	TGTGCCAGCAGTTTCACACACAGGGGGCTGTTGACAGATACGCAGTATTTT	CASSFTHRGLLTDTQYF
TRBV1	.	TRBJ2-1	.	TGCACCAGCAGCCAGAGGGGACTAGCGGGAGTCGTAGAGCAGTTCTTC	CTSSQRGLAGVVEQFF
TRBV7-7	.	TRBJ2-5	.	TGTGCCAGCAGCTCCTTAGCGAGAGAGACCCAGTACTTC	CASSSLARETQYF
TRBV12-5	.	TRBJ2-1	.	TGTGCTACCGAGGACACGATCTCCTACAATGAGCAGTTCTTC	CATEDTISYNEQFF
TRBV11-2	.	TRBJ2-3	.	TGTGCCAGCAGCCTCCCGCAGGTCCCAGATACGCAGTATTTT	CASSLPQVPDTQYF
TRBV4-1	TRBD1	TRBJ1-5	few	TGCGCCAGCAGCCGAGTGACAGGGAGCAATCAGCCCCAGCATTTT	CASSRVTGSNQPQHF
TRBV6-6	TRBD1	TRBJ1-5	few	TGTGCCAGCAGTTACGGGGGACAGACATATCAGCCCCAGCATTTT	CASSYGGQTYQPQHF
TRBV5-1	.	TRBJ1-1	.	TGCGCCAGCAGCTTGGGGGTTTGGGGGGGCGAGAGAAACACTGAAGCTTTCTTT	CASSLGVWGGERNTEAFF
TRBV13	TRBD2	TRBJ2-1	once	TGTGCCAGCAGCTCCCCGGCTAGCGGGGTACCCAGCTCCTACAATGAGCAGTTCTTC	CASSSPASGVPSSYNEQFF
TRBV27	TRBD2	TRBJ2-7	few	TGTGCCAGCAGCCTAAGCGGGGGAGTCCCTTACGAGCAGTACTTC	CASSLSGGVPYEQYF
TRBV6-1	.	TRBJ1-2	.	TGTGCCAGCAGCTACCCGGGACACGCCGTCTACACCTTC	CASSYPGHAVYTF
TRBV5-1	.	TRBJ1-1	.	TGCGCCAGCAGCTTTCTTCCATTGGCAGGGAACACTGAAGCTTTCTTT	CASSFLPLAGNTEAFF
TRBV7-6	.	TRBJ2-5	.	TGTGCCAGCAGCTTAGGGGAGCAAGAGACCCAGTACTTC	CASSLGEQETQYF
TRBV5-1	TRBD2	TRBJ2-1	.	TGCGCCAGCAGCTTGACTAGCGGGACCTACAATGAGCAGTTCTTC	CASSLTSGTYNEQFF
TRBV9	.	TRBJ1-2	.	TGTGCCAGCAGCGTAGGCGCGGGTGGCTACACCTTC	CASSVGAGGYTF
TRBV14	.	TRBJ1-1	few	TGTGCCAGCAGCCAAATTACGGGGTACACTGAAGCTTTCTTT	CASSQITGYTEAFF
TRBV5-6	.	TRBJ2-3	.	TGTGCCAGCAGCGTTGGGGGGGATACGCAGTATTTT	CASSVGGDTQYF
TRBV6-5	TRBD2	TRBJ2-7	.	TGTGCCAGCAGTTACTCGGGGGACGCGGGGGAGCACGAGCAGTACTTC	CASSYSGDAGEHEQYF
TRBV7-9	TRBD1	TRBJ2-7	.	TGTGCCAGCAGCTTAGACGCCGGGACAGGGTTATACGAGCAGTACTTC	CASSLDAGTGLYEQYF
TRBV30	.	TRBJ1-5	.	TGTGCCTGGAGCCAACAGGGTGCCCAGCCCCAGCATTTT	CAWSQQGAQPQHF
TRBV7-9	TRBD1	TRBJ1-5	.	TGTGCCAGCAGCGGGAACAGGGGTAATCAGCCCCAGCATTTT	CASSGNRGNQPQHF
TRBV4-2	TRBD1	TRBJ2-7	once	TGTGCCAGCAGCCCCGACAGGGGGCCCTACGAGCAGTACTTC	CASSPDRGPYEQYF
TRBV7-3	.	TRBJ2-1	.	TGTGCCAGCAGCTTAATGGAGGGGGCCCCCTACAATGAGCTGTTCTTC	CASSLMEGAPYNELFF
TRBV5-6	TRBD1	TRBJ2-7	.	TGTGCCAGCAGCTTACCGACAGGGCCTGTCAAGCAGTACTTC	CASSLPTGPVKQYF
TRBV28	TRBD1	TRBJ1-3	.	TGTGCCAGCAGTTCTCCCCTCCACCAGGGGGCGGGAGGAAACACCATATATTTT	CASSSPLHQGAGGNTIYF
TRBV4-1	.	TRBJ2-5	.	TGCGCCAGCAGCCAAGATTTTGCGGGGACCCAAGAGACCCAGTACTTC	CASSQDFAGTQETQYF